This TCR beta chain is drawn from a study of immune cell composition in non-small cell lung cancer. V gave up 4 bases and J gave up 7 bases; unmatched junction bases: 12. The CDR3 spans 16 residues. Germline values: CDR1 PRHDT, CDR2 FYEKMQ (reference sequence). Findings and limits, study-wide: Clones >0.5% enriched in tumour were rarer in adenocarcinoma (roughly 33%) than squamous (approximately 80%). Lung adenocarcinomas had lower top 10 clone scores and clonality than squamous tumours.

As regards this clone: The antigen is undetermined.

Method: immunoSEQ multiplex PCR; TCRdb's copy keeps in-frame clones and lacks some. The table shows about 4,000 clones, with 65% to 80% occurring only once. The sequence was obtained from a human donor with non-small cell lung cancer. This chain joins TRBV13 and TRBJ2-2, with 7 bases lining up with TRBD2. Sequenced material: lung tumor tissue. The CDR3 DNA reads TGTGCCAGCAGCTCTCCGGGACTATTTTTAGGCGGGGAGCTGTTTTTT. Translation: CASSSPGLFLGGELFF.